The 31 T cell receptor beta chains below were found in one sample sequenced in a study of tumour-infiltrating T cells in Burkitt lymphoma. Repertoires were generated with immunoSEQ multiplex PCR, while TCRdb's copy carries only in-frame clones and drops some. Counted here are a few thousand clones, around 25% occurring once; the ten biggest clones make up roughly 28%. The source material was tumor tissue. These receptors were taken from a human donor with diffuse large B-cell lymphoma.

The V call is TRBV14, the J call TRBJ1-5; TRBD1 matches 9 bases. From germline, CDR1 is SGHDN and CDR2 FVKESK. The V gene end was trimmed by 4 bases and the J gene end by 5 bases; junction bases not matched to a gene: 9. CDR3 length: 16 amino acids. The CDR3 here is CASSPRRTGEDQPQHF. The DNA for the CDR3 is TGTGCCAGCAGCCCGAGGAGGACAGGGGAAGATCAGCCCCAGCATTTT.

V gene TRBV4-1 combines with J gene TRBJ2-7; tentative D call: TRBD2 (5 bases). Germline CDR1 and CDR2: MGHRA and YSYEKL. CDR3 length: 16 residues. The V gene lost 0 bases and the J gene lost 3 bases, with 15 bases spanning the gap. The CDR3 protein is CASSQDGLSTLYEQYF. The CDR3 DNA reads TGCGCCAGCAGCCAAGATGGACTCTCAACCCTCTACGAGCAGTACTTC.

In this sample, this clone turned up a few times. The chain combines TRBV18 with TRBJ1-1, with no clear D. Looked up from germline, CDR1 is KGHSH and CDR2 is LQKENI. CDR3 length equals 14 residues. V lost 5 bases, J lost 0 bases, and 10 bases lay in between. Here the CDR3 reads CASSSAAMNTEAFF. Written as DNA, the CDR3 is TGTGCCAGCTCATCGGCAGCCATGAACACTGAAGCTTTCTTT.

This rearrangement joins TRBV19 to TRBJ1-5; 9 bases match TRBD1. Germline V gene data show CDR1 as LNHDA and CDR2 as SQIVND (reference sequence). Trimming cost V 4 bases and J 3 bases; bases outside gene matches: 4. The CDR3 totals 15 residues. The CDR3 reads CASSRGQGINQPQHF. The CDR3 coding sequence is TGTGCCAGTAGTAGGGGACAGGGAATCAATCAGCCCCAGCATTTT.

The chain uses TRBV27 and TRBJ1-1, with TRBD1 as a possible D gene (6 bases). CDR1 and CDR2 (germline): MNHEY, SMNVEV (reference sequence). The germline V and J ends were trimmed by 5 bases and 1 base, with 11 bases remaining between them. CDR3 length: 14 amino acids. This CDR3 is CASSRTAWNTEAFF. Written as DNA, the CDR3 is TGTGCCAGCAGTCGGACAGCATGGAACACTGAAGCTTTCTTT.

The rearrangement uses TRBV7-6 and TRBJ2-2, with D possibly matching TRBD1 (5 bases). The CDR3 extends over 15 amino acids. Germline values: CDR1 SGHVS, CDR2 FNYEAQ. Trimming left V 0 bases short and J 2 bases short, with 7 bases between. CDR3 bases: TGTGCCAGCAGCTTAGCCGACAGCAACACCGGGGAGCTGTTTTTT. As protein: CASSLADSNTGELFF.

The CDR3 here is CASRPGQPKETQYF. CDR3 nucleotides: TGTGCCAGCAGACCAGGACAGCCGAAAGAGACCCAGTACTTC. This chain uses TRBV11-2 with TRBJ2-5, with D maybe TRBD1 (6 bases). The CDR3 extends over 14 amino acids. Germline V gene sequence: CDR1 SGHAT, CDR2 FQNNGV. V shed 6 bases and J shed 3 bases, with 14 bases lying between them.

This rearrangement joins TRBV29-1 to TRBJ1-2, with D possibly TRBD1 on 5 matching bases. The V end was cut by 7 bases, the J end by 6 bases, with 12 bases between. The CDR3 loop spans 11 amino acids. Germline V lookup: CDR1 SQVTM, CDR2 ANQGSEA. The CDR3 is CSARVENGYTF. In DNA form, the CDR3 reads TGCAGCGCCAGGGTAGAGAATGGCTACACCTTC.

This clone was seen a handful of times. This sequence joins TRBV5-4 and TRBJ1-2; a possible D gene is TRBD1 (5 bases). V was clipped by 4 bases and J by 4 bases, with 17 bases between them. Germline V CDR1 and CDR2: SGHNT, YYREEE (reference sequence). The CDR3 is 15 residues long. This chain's CDR3 is CASSTGGVLLYGYTF. CDR3 nucleotide sequence: TGTGCCAGCAGCACTGGGGGGGTACTTCTCTATGGCTACACCTTC.

There are a few counts of this clone. The rearrangement links TRBV13 to TRBJ1-1; D gene uncertain. This CDR3 has 12 amino acids. V gave up 5 bases and J gave up 6 bases, with 10 bases separating them. In germline, CDR1 is PRHDT, CDR2 FYEKMQ (reference sequence). This CDR3 is CASSAMRPEAFF. The CDR3 DNA follows: TGTGCCAGCAGCGCCATGCGCCCTGAAGCTTTCTTT.

This clone was found a few times. The CDR3 nucleotides are TGTGCCATCAGTGACTTCCGGGGGGGCTACACCTTC. This sequence encodes CAISDFRGGYTF. The chain has TRBV10-3 and TRBJ1-2; TRBD1 is a possible D gene (5 bases). The CDR3 runs 12 residues. The V end lost 3 bases, the J end lost 8 bases, and 10 bases lay between the germline ends. Germline V CDR1 and CDR2: ENHRY, SYGVKD.

V usage is TRBV11-2 and J usage is TRBJ1-4, with D unresolved. Trimming took 5 bases from V and 2 from J, leaving 12 bases between them. Germline V gene sequence: CDR1 SGHAT, CDR2 FQNNGV. There are 15 residues in the CDR3. The CDR3 DNA follows: TGTGCCAGCAGCCCGAGCCGGTGGACTAATGAAAAACTGTTTTTT. Its protein is CASSPSRWTNEKLFF.

This clone was recorded a few times. The rearrangement uses TRBV28 and TRBJ1-5; D gene unclear. This CDR3 has 12 amino acids. Germline lookup yields CDR1 MDHEN and CDR2 SYDVKM. Trimming shortened V by 7 bases and J by 6 bases, and 10 bases separated the two germline ends. The CDR3, as DNA: TGTGCCAGCACAGTCTGGGGTCAGCCCCAGCATTTT. It translates to CASTVWGQPQHF.

The V call is TRBV4-2, the J call TRBJ1-1; the match to TRBD1 covers 7 bases. Germline CDR1 is LGHNA and CDR2 is YNFKEQ. The CDR3 consists of 15 residues. Losses at the gene ends were 5 bases for V and 6 bases for J; bases not matched to a gene: 12. CDR3 bases: TGTGCCAGCAGCTTGGGGGCGACAGGGTACTCTGAAGCTTTCTTT. This codes for CASSLGATGYSEAFF.

The chain carries TRBV11-2 and TRBJ2-7; tentatively, D is TRBD1 or TRBD2 (6 bases each). V shed 7 bases and J shed 5 bases, with 12 bases lying between them. CDR3 size: 12 residues. Germline V lookup: CDR1 SGHAT, CDR2 FQNNGV. CDR3 protein: CASNQGGNEQYF. In DNA, the CDR3 is TGTGCCAGCAATCAAGGGGGGAACGAGCAGTACTTC. Full variable domain (outside the CDR3, taken from reference TRBV11-2 and TRBJ2-7): EAGVAQSPRYKIIEKRQSVAFWCNPISGHATLYWYQQILGQGPKLLIQFQNNGVVDDSQLPKDRFSAERLKGVDSTLKIQPAKLEDSAVYLCASNQGGNEQYFGPGTRLTVT.

The CDR3 sequence is CASSIEQFNTEAFF. The CDR3 nucleotides read TGTGCCAGTAGTATAGAACAGTTCAACACTGAAGCTTTCTTT. V and J are TRBV19 and TRBJ1-1; D is uncertain. V was pared by 0 bases and J by 2 bases, with 7 bases between. Germline CDR1 is LNHDA and CDR2 is SQIVND (reference sequence). There are 14 residues in the CDR3.

This clone showed up just a few times. The chain recombines TRBV29-1 with TRBJ2-5, with 8 bases matching TRBD1. CDR3 length equals 15 residues. V shed 4 bases, J shed 1 base, and the junction held 8 bases outside the gene matches. The germline gives CDR1 SQVTM, CDR2 ANQGSEA. CDR3 amino acids: CSVAGDRTLQETQYF. The CDR3, as DNA: TGCAGCGTTGCAGGGGACAGGACGCTCCAAGAGACCCAGTACTTC.

The rearrangement links TRBV6-5 to TRBJ2-3; D is perhaps TRBD1 (6 bases). The CDR3 has 14 residues. CDR1 and CDR2 (germline): MNHEY, SVGAGI. V lost 4 bases and J 3 bases, leaving 11 bases between the germline ends. This CDR3 reads CASSSLGGTDTQYF. The CDR3 nucleotides are TGTGCCAGCAGTTCTCTAGGGGGTACAGATACGCAGTATTTT.

This clone was seen a handful of times. The chain carries TRBV9 and TRBJ2-2; unclear D gene. The germline V and J ends were trimmed by 3 bases and 6 bases, with 21 bases remaining between them. Germline-derived CDR1 and CDR2 are SGDLS and YYNGEE. This CDR3 is built from 17 residues. As DNA, the CDR3 is TGTGCCAGCAGCGCTTCCTTGACTGGGGAAGGAGCCGGGGAGCTGTTTTTT. Translated: CASSASLTGEGAGELFF.

This clone was observed a handful of times. The gene calls are TRBV5-1 and TRBJ2-4, with 10 bases aligning to TRBD1. Looked up from germline, CDR1 is SGHRS and CDR2 is YFSETQ. Germline trimming cut 1 base from V and 2 bases from J; bases unmatched to any gene: 9. The CDR3 spans 18 residues. The CDR3 region has the DNA TGCGCCAGCAGCTTGAGGGTGACGGGACAGGGGTCCAAAAACATTCAGTACTTC. Its protein product is CASSLRVTGQGSKNIQYF.

The chain carries TRBV19 and TRBJ1-2, with 8 bases aligning to TRBD1. The CDR3 is made up of 16 amino acids. Germline values: CDR1 LNHDA, CDR2 SQIVND (reference sequence). V trimming: 5 bases; J trimming: 5 bases; junction bases outside the gene matches: 13. The CDR3 DNA reads as TGTGCCAGTAGTCCGAACCCCTCAGGGGGCGGGTATGGCTACACCTTC. This translates into CASSPNPSGGGYGYTF.

The chain has TRBV7-9 and TRBJ2-7; D is unclear. CDR3 size: 14 residues. Germline assignment: CDR1 SEHNR and CDR2 FQNEAQ (reference sequence). The V and J ends lost 0 bases and 1 base respectively, with 7 bases between them. This CDR3 reads CASSLAGGSYEQYF. Here the CDR3 DNA reads TGTGCCAGCAGCTTAGCTGGTGGTTCCTACGAGCAGTACTTC.

This clone turned up a few times. This rearrangement joins TRBV27 to TRBJ1-5, with unresolved D. Per the germline V gene, CDR1 is MNHEY and CDR2 is SMNVEV (reference sequence). Trimming took off 6 bases at V and 7 bases at J, with 19 bases between the two ends. The CDR3 sequence is 15 residues long. Here the CDR3 DNA reads TGTGCCAGCAGGGACGTGGGGATCCCGGGGCAGCCCCAGCATTTT. Translating it yields CASRDVGIPGQPQHF.

This clone is a singleton in its sample. The chain carries TRBV7-9 and TRBJ1-5; D is perhaps TRBD1 (5 bases). The germline V gene has CDR1 SEHNR and CDR2 FQNEAQ (reference sequence). The V gene lost 1 base and the J gene lost 6 bases, with 10 bases spanning the gap. This CDR3 region has 14 residues. The CDR3 DNA follows: TGTGCCAGCAGCTTAGGGGGGTCAGGTCAGCCCCAGCATTTT. It specifies CASSLGGSGQPQHF.

The chain uses TRBV7-2 and TRBJ2-6; D call uncertain. Germline CDR1 reads SGHTA; CDR2 reads FQGNSA. The V and J ends lost 5 bases and 4 bases respectively, with 3 bases between them. The length of the CDR3 is 12 residues. The CDR3: CASSLGANVLTF. For the CDR3, the DNA is TGTGCCAGCAGCCTGGGGGCCAACGTCCTGACTTTC.

The rearrangement joins TRBV28 to TRBJ2-7; 12 bases align to TRBD2. The CDR3 runs to 14 residues. Germline CDR1 is MDHEN and CDR2 is SYDVKM. V dropped 5 bases and J dropped 12; count of bases not matched to a gene: 11. This chain's CDR3 is CASSPGLAGTVPYF. The CDR3 DNA is TGTGCCAGCAGTCCAGGACTAGCGGGGACTGTTCCGTACTTC.

This chain connects TRBV29-1 to TRBJ2-7; TRBD2 matches at 12 bases. With 7 bases clipped from V and 3 bases from J, the junction kept 4 bases outside the gene matches. The germline CDR1 and CDR2 sequences are SQVTM and ANQGSEA. This CDR3 contains 13 residues. The CDR3, as DNA: TGCAGCGCTGGGACTAGCGGGTTCTACGAGCAGTACTTC. Amino acid sequence: CSAGTSGFYEQYF.

The V and J genes are TRBV7-9 and TRBJ2-2; TRBD2 agrees at 13 bases. The CDR3 is 17 residues long. The J segment lost 2 bases and the V segment lost 4 bases, leaving 4 bases of the junction unmatched. Germline CDR1 SEHNR, CDR2 FQNEAQ (reference sequence). CDR3 bases: TGTGCCAGCAGCTGGGGGACTAGCGGGGATAACACCGGGGAGCTGTTTTTT. Amino acid sequence: CASSWGTSGDNTGELFF.

The chain recombines TRBV5-6 with TRBJ1-4; 12 positions agree with TRBD1. V gave up 4 bases and J gave up 8 bases; unmatched junction bases: 9. Germline V CDR1 and CDR2: SGHDT, YYEEEE. The CDR3 totals 16 residues. The CDR3 reads CASSTGTGGADEKLFF. The CDR3, as DNA: TGTGCCAGCAGCACCGGGACAGGGGGCGCCGACGAAAAACTGTTTTTT.

This clone was observed a handful of times. This chain uses TRBV7-2 with TRBJ1-3; 11 bases are a match to TRBD1. This CDR3 spans 16 amino acids. Germline CDR1 SGHTA, CDR2 FQGNSA. The V segment lost 5 bases and the J segment 3 bases; nucleotides outside the gene matches: 6. The DNA for the CDR3 is TGTGCCAGCAGCGGAGCCGGGACAGGGGGTGGAAACACCATATATTTT. As protein: CASSGAGTGGGNTIYF. Full variable domain (missing parts from reference TRBV7-2 and TRBJ1-3): GAGVSQSPSNKVTEKGKDVELRCDPISGHTALYWYRQSLGQGLEFLIYFQGNSAPDKSGLPSDRFSAERTGGSVSTLTIQRTQQEDSAVYLCASSGAGTGGGNTIYFGEGSWLTVV.

This sequence joins TRBV5-1 and TRBJ1-2; D is perhaps TRBD1 (5 bases). Trimming shortened V by 1 base and J by 3 bases, and 13 bases separated the two germline ends. Germline CDR1 reads SGHRS; CDR2 reads YFSETQ. This CDR3 spans 15 amino acids. CDR3 nucleotides: TGCGCCAGCAGCTTGACGGACCCCAGGGACTATGGCTACACCTTC. Translation: CASSLTDPRDYGYTF.